The 11 T cell receptor beta chains presented below share a single source sample, sequenced in a study of cytomegalovirus exposure and HLA in healthy donors. 60 Vbeta and 13 Jbeta primers were used in PCR. Clones were sequenced by immunoSEQ multiplex PCR, and TCRdb holds only the in-frame ones, with some missing. The sample holds 250,000 to 300,000 clones, around nine tenths seen once. Sequenced material: PBMCs. All receptors come from a girl aged 2-9 years in good health and CMV-seronegative.

This chain links TRBV5-6 with TRBJ2-7; 8 positions agree with TRBD1. Germline CDR1 and CDR2: SGHDT and YYEEEE. After removal of 6 bases from V and 2 bases from J, the junction contained 10 bases not matched to a gene. CDR3 length: 15 residues. The CDR3 region is CASNNVRGLPYEQYF. The CDR3 DNA reads as TGTGCCAGCAATAATGTCAGGGGGCTTCCCTACGAGCAGTACTTC.

This clone is a singleton in its sample. The rearrangement uses TRBV5-6 and TRBJ2-2; TRBD1 aligns across 11 bases. V was pared by 2 bases and J by 2 bases, with 5 bases of the junction left unmatched. CDR3 length: 17 amino acids. Germline assignment: CDR1 SGHDT and CDR2 YYEEEE. For the CDR3, the DNA is TGTGCCAGCAGCTTACTGGGACAGGGGGTCAACACCGGGGAGCTGTTTTTT. Translating gives CASSLLGQGVNTGELFF.

The chain links TRBV7-9 to TRBJ2-7; D may be TRBD1 (6 bases). The CDR3 contains 14 residues. Germline CDR1 is SEHNR and CDR2 is FQNEAQ (reference sequence). Between the trimmed V and J ends, which lost 4 bases and 7 bases, there was a span of 17 bases. The CDR3 sequence is CASSSPDRMGEQYF. Here the CDR3 DNA reads TGTGCCAGCAGCTCCCCCGACAGGATGGGGGAGCAGTACTTC.

The rearrangement uses TRBV19 and TRBJ2-1; 11 bases map to TRBD2. The CDR3 has 15 amino acids. The V gene end was trimmed by 6 bases and the J gene end by 9 bases; junction bases not matched to a gene: 10. Germline V gene lookup returns CDR1 LNHDA and CDR2 SQIVND (reference sequence). The CDR3 coding sequence is TGTGCCAGTAGCCCAGGGGGTAGCGGGAGGGTTGAGCAGTTCTTC. It is translated as CASSPGGSGRVEQFF.

This chain links TRBV13 with TRBJ2-3; 16 nucleotides agree with TRBD2. This CDR3 has 20 residues. Germline V lookup: CDR1 PRHDT, CDR2 FYEKMQ (reference sequence). The J segment lost 6 bases and the V segment lost 5 bases, leaving 17 bases of the junction unmatched. This CDR3 is CASSTSGTSGGGVKLDTQYF. The DNA of the CDR3 is TGTGCCAGCAGCACCTCCGGGACTAGCGGGGGGGGTGTGAAACTTGATACGCAGTATTTT.

Comments on this clone: One end of the junction varies from germline; a read error may be responsible. The chain is built from TRBV7-9 and TRBJ2-1, with 9 bases matching TRBD2. The CDR3 covers 17 residues. Per germline, CDR1 SEHNR and CDR2 FQNEAQ (reference sequence). CDR3 amino acids: CSSSSGGLAGKANEQFF. The CDR3 DNA is TGTTCCAGCAGCTCAGGAGGGCTAGCGGGAAAAGCTAATGAGCAGTTCTTC.

The J gene is TRBJ2-2, the V gene TRBV27, with D uncertain. The V end was cut by 7 bases, the J end by 1 base, with 7 bases between. Germline CDR1 MNHEY, CDR2 SMNVEV (reference sequence). This CDR3 has 13 residues. The CDR3 DNA follows: TGTGCCAGCAAAAAACAGAACACCGGGGAGCTGTTTTTT. It codes for CASKKQNTGELFF.

This chain uses TRBV9 with TRBJ2-2, with D possibly TRBD1 on 6 matching bases. The CDR3 covers 13 residues. Looked up from germline, CDR1 is SGDLS and CDR2 is YYNGEE. V lost 6 bases and J 8 bases, leaving 14 bases between the germline ends. The chain's CDR3 is CASTNNRAGELFF. The CDR3 DNA is TGTGCCAGCACCAACAACAGGGCTGGGGAGCTGTTTTTT.

This chain connects TRBV18 to TRBJ1-1, with a possible D match to TRBD1 (6 bases). CDR1 is KGHSH, CDR2 LQKENI, per germline. The CDR3 runs 15 residues. The V and J ends lost 6 bases and 4 bases respectively, with 18 bases between them. CDR3 DNA: TGTGCCAGCTCCACGTTGAGACAGGCAGCCACTGAAGCTTTCTTT. Its translation: CASSTLRQAATEAFF. The full variable domain, rest sourced from reference TRBV18 and TRBJ1-1, is NAGVMQNPRHLVRRRGQEARLRCSPMKGHSHVYWYRQLPEEGLKFMVYLQKENIIDESGMPKERFSAEFPKEGPSILRIQQVVRGDSAAYFCASSTLRQAATEAFFGQGTRLTVV.

The chain joins TRBV27 to TRBJ2-7, with D perhaps TRBD1 (6 bases). This CDR3 has 14 residues. Between the trimmed V and J ends, which lost 6 bases and 10 bases, there was a span of 22 bases. CDR1 MNHEY and CDR2 SMNVEV come from the germline V gene (reference sequence). As DNA, the CDR3 is TGTGCCAGCAGCGCGACCTTGACAGGTCCTGAACAGTACTTC. This translates into CASSATLTGPEQYF.

J is TRBJ2-2 and V is TRBV10-3; 8 bases match TRBD1. The CDR3 is 14 residues long. CDR1 and CDR2 from the germline V gene are ENHRY and SYGVKD. V was pared by 9 bases and J by 2 bases, with 5 bases of the junction left unmatched. The CDR3 nucleotides are TGTGCCATGCAGGGGGCGCCCAACACCGGGGAGCTGTTTTTT. Translating gives CAMQGAPNTGELFF.